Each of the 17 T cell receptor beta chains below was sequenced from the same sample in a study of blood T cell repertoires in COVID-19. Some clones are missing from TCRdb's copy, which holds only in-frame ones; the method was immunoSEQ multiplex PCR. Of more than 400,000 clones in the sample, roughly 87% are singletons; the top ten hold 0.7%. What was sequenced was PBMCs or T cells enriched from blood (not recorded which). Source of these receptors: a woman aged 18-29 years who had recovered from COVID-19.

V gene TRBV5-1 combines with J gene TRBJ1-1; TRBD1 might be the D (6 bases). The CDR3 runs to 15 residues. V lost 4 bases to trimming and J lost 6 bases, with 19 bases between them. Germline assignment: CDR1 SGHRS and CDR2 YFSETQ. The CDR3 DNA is TGCGCCAGCAGCCCCAGGGGTCCGGGAGGTGCTGAAGCTTTCTTT. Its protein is CASSPRGPGGAEAFF.

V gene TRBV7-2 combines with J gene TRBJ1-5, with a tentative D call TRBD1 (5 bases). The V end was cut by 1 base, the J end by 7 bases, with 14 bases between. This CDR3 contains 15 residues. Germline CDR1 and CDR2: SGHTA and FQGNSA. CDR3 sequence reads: CASSLEVTGKQPQHF. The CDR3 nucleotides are TGTGCCAGCAGCTTAGAGGTTACAGGTAAACAGCCCCAGCATTTT.

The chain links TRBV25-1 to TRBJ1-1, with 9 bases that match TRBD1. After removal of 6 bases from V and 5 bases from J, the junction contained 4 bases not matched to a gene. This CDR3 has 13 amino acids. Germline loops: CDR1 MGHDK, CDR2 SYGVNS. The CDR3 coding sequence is TGTGCCAGCAGAAGGGACAGGGAGACTGAAGCTTTCTTT. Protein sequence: CASRRDRETEAFF. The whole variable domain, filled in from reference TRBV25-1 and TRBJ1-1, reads EADIYQTPRYLVIGTGKKITLECSQTMGHDKMYWYQQDPGMELHLIHYSYGVNSTEKGDLSSESTVSRIRTEHFPLTLESARPSHTSQYLCASRRDRETEAFFGQGTRLTVV.

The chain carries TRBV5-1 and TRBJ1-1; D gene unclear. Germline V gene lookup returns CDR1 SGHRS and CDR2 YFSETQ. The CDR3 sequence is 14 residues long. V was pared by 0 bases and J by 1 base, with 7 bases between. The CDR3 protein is CASSLGHPNTEAFF. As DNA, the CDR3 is TGCGCCAGCAGCTTGGGACATCCGAACACTGAAGCTTTCTTT.

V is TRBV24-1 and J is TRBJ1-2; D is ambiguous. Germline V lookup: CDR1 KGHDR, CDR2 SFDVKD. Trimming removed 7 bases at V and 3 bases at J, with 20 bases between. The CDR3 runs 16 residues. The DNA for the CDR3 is TGTGCCACCAGGGAAGTTGACTTGGATTACCACTATGGCTACACCTTC. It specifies CATREVDLDYHYGYTF.

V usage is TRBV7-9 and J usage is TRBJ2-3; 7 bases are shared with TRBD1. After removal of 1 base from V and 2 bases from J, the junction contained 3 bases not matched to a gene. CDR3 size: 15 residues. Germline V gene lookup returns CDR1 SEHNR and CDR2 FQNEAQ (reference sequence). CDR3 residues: CASSLVQGTTDTQYF. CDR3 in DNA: TGTGCCAGCAGCTTAGTACAGGGGACCACAGATACGCAGTATTTT.

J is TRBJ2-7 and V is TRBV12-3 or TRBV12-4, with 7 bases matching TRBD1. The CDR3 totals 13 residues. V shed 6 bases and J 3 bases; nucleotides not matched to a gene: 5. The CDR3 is CASSKGQNYEQYF. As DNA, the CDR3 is TGTGCCAGCAGCAAGGGACAGAACTACGAGCAGTACTTC.

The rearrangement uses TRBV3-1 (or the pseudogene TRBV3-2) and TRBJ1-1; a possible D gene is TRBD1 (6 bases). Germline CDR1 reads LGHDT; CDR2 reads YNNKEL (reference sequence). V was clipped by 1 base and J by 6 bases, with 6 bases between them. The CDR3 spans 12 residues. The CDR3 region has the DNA TGTGCCAGCAGCCAAGCAGGGGCTGAAGCTTTCTTT. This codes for CASSQAGAEAFF.

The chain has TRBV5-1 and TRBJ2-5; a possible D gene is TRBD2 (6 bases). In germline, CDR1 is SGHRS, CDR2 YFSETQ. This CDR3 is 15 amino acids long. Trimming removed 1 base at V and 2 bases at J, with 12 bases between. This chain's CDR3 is CASSLMGLQQETQYF. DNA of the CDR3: TGCGCCAGCAGCTTGATGGGACTTCAACAAGAGACCCAGTACTTC.

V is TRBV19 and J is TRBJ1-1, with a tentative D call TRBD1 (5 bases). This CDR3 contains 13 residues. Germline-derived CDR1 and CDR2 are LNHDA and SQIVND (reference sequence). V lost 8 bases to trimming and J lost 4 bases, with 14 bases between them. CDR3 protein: CASSGEGGTEAFF. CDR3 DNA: TGTGCCAGTTCGGGGGAAGGAGGCACTGAAGCTTTCTTT.

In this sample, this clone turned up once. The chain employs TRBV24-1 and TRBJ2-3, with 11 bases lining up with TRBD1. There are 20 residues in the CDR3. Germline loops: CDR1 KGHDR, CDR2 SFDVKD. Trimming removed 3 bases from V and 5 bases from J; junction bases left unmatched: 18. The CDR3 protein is CATSDPAHGGTGGFGDTQYF. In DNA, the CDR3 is TGTGCCACCAGTGATCCGGCCCATGGGGGGACAGGGGGTTTCGGAGATACGCAGTATTTT.

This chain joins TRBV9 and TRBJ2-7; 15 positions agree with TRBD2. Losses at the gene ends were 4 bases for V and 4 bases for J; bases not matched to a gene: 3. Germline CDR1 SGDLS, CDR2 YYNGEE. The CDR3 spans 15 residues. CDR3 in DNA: TGTGCCAGCAGCCCGGGACTAGCGGGGGGATACGAGCAGTACTTC. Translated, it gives CASSPGLAGGYEQYF.

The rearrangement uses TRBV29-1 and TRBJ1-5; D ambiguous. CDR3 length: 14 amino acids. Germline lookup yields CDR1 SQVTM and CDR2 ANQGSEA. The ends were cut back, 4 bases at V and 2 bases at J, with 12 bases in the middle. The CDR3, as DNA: TGCAGCGTTGTAATCACCGAGGGCAATCAGCCCCAGCATTTT. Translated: CSVVITEGNQPQHF.

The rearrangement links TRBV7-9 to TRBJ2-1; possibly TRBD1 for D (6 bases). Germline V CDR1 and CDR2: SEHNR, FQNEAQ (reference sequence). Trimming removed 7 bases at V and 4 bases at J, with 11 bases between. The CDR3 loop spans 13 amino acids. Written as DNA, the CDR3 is TGTGCCAGCAATAGAGGGGGTTACAATGAGCAGTTCTTC. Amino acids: CASNRGGYNEQFF.

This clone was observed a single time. The CDR3 here is CASSRLVTGGHGYTF. The CDR3 nucleotides read TGTGCCAGCAGCCGCCTTGTGACAGGGGGCCATGGCTACACCTTC. The chain combines TRBV2 with TRBJ1-2; 10 nucleotides match TRBD1. This CDR3 comprises 15 residues. With V trimmed by 6 bases and J by 6 bases, 10 bases remained unmatched. CDR1 is SNHLY and CDR2 is FYNNEI in the germline V gene.

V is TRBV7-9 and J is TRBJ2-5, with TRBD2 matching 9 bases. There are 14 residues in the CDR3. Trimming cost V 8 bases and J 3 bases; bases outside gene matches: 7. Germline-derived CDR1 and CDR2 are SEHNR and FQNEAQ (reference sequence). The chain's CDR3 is CASGKERGEETQYF. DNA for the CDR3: TGTGCCAGCGGAAAAGAGCGGGGGGAAGAGACCCAGTACTTC.

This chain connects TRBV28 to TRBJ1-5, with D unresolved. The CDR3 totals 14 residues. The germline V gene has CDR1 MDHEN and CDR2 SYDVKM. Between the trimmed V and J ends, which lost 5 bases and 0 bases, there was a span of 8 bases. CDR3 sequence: CASSISHSNQPQHF. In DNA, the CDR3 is TGTGCCAGCAGTATAAGCCATAGCAATCAGCCCCAGCATTTT.